This section outlines one TCR beta chain sequence together with its context. What it binds is not known. This sample was taken from a study of cytomegalovirus exposure and HLA in healthy donors. Study results and caveats: Later genetic work tied a missense DCLRE1C variant to beta-chain V and J trimming. Versus the approximately 700-donor mean, an Asian-associated ancestry cluster reportedly showed fewer N-insertions in a later analysis.

60 Vbeta and 13 Jbeta primers were used in PCR. TCRdb keeps only in-frame clones here, not all; method: immunoSEQ multiplex PCR. This sample has 140,000 to 150,000 clones, with roughly 76% found just once. This CDR3 spans 14 amino acids. The V end lost 2 bases, the J end lost 2 bases, and 6 bases lay between the germline ends. Per the germline V gene, CDR1 is MNHEY and CDR2 is SVGAGI. All donors participated as healthy donors of bone marrow. The TCR sequence derives from a woman aged 25 to 39 in good health and CMV-seronegative. J is TRBJ2-2 and V is TRBV6-5; no clear D. Material: PBMCs. Here the CDR3 DNA reads TGTGCCAGCAGTTACGCAACAAACACCGGGGAGCTGTTTTTT. Translated: CASSYATNTGELFF.